The entry below describes one TCR beta chain. Its antigen has not been determined. Base qualities are not at hand, and no much larger clone is one base apart. For the CD8 naive samples, CD45RO-negative cells were positively selected for CCR7, yielding a CD45RA+CCR7+ population from which TemRA cells were excluded. Healthy HIV-negative adults with no recently reported acute infections or vaccinations were included as donors. Every donor was a Caucasian adult residing in Nashville, Tennessee, USA. After blood collection by leukapheresis, PBMCs were isolated using Ficoll-Histopaque density gradient centrifugation and then cryopreserved in the vapor phase of liquid nitrogen. Analytical flow cytometry was used to check the purity and quantity of each magnetically sorted T cell population. Genomic DNA was isolated from every sorted fraction and measured by UV absorbance on a Nanodrop 2000c. This sample stems from a study of shared clonotypes between healthy human individuals (TCRdb year 2020). With respect to the entire study: Three men and two women, aged 18 to 49 years, made up the cohort. Per donor, three plates each were used for CD4 naive and CD4 memory, two for CD8 naive, and one for CD8 memory. To estimate repertoire size and how much clonotypes are shared between individuals, the study performed deep sequencing of blood TCR repertoires from a few healthy adults. Different laboratories and diverse techniques were used to prepare libraries and sequence TCR repertoires, to increase sequencing depth and limit assay-specific biases. Per donor, leukapheresis produced somewhere between about 0.9 and 10 billion PBMCs.

Using the deep immunoSEQ assay, multiplex PCR amplified TCR CDR3 regions from genomic DNA. Extracted genomic DNA from each cell subset was distributed evenly across all wells of several immunoSEQ 96-well plates, and each plate was treated as a replicate. For sorted subsets, about 200 ng genomic DNA, equal to 25,000 to 35,000 T cell genomes, was loaded into each replicate PCR. Purified libraries were quantified with a Qubit 3.0 fluorometer, sized on a Bioanalyzer 2100, and re-quantified with the KAPA Library Quantification kit. A separate single-read 150-cycle Illumina NextSeq 550 flow cell was used to sequence each immunoSEQ 96-well plate. The study's processing was this. The immunoSEQ output contained only junctional sequences without quality scores, so filtering could not match that applied to full-length reads. Sequences were annotated with PyIR, a Python wrapper for IgBLAST v1.9, and V/J genes and CDR3 were assigned using IMGT germline references. Any read was removed if the V/J assignment was weak (E-value above 1e-6), the CDR3 was missing, or the read contained stop codons, out-of-frame junctions, or ambiguous translated residues. V3J clonotypes were defined as sequences sharing an identical inferred V gene, J gene, and CDR3 amino acid sequence. Percentage overlap between repertoires was computed as shared unique clonotypes divided by the size of the smaller repertoire. RTK rarefaction, the Chao1 estimator, and Recon v2.1 estimates of unobserved clonotypes were used to assess repertoire richness. Generation probabilities were computed with OLGA for all TCRbeta clonotypes obtained by the gDNA method from a handful of donors. The immuneACCESS repertoire file appears here via TCRdb, limited to in-frame rearrangements. These files lack a portion of the clones; in checked studies, under half of the deficit traces to unresolved V genes, and the cause of the others is not known. V, J and clone size derive from that table, while D and trimming were established from the DNA sequence. This sample comprises just over 2,000,000 clones, about 95% of them detected only once. Together, the top ten hold 1% to 1.3% of the sample.

The study at large found these results: Because the study included only a small number of donors, the genetic and exposure-history diversity represented was limited. Rarefaction of sorted-subset datasets indicated incomplete sequencing despite the large sequencing depth. Pairwise subsampling indicated that sequencing depth was expected to affect the degree of clonotype sharing among donors. Approximately 5% of naive CD4, more than 3% of naive CD8, around 2.3% of memory CD4, and approximately 0.39% of memory CD8 clonotypes were shared across a few donors. Sampling was restricted to blood, and TCR repertoires in tissue are likely to differ from TCR repertoires in blood. Clonotypes shared by all four sorted-subset donors showed higher generation probabilities than non-shared clonotypes. Naive subsets generally had larger estimated clonotype richness than memory subsets did.

CDR1 and CDR2, per the germline V gene (reference sequence), are MNHNY and SVGAGI. V is cut back by 8 bases and J by 5 bases, with 6 bases in the junction unmatched. Its CDR3 holds 14 amino acids, cysteine through phenylalanine. Only CDR3 DNA remains: 42 bases, in frame from the first base. The TCR originated in a man younger than 35 in good health. Specimen: naive CD8+ T cells sorted from blood. The cell subset or site label, as the study defines it: CD45RA+CCR7+. The V gene is TRBV6-6 and the J gene is TRBJ2-2, with 9 bases in between that match TRBD2. The CDR3 here reads CASFSGRETGELFF. The nucleotide sequence is given as TGTGCCAGCTTTAGCGGGAGAGAAACCGGGGAGCTGTTTTTT.